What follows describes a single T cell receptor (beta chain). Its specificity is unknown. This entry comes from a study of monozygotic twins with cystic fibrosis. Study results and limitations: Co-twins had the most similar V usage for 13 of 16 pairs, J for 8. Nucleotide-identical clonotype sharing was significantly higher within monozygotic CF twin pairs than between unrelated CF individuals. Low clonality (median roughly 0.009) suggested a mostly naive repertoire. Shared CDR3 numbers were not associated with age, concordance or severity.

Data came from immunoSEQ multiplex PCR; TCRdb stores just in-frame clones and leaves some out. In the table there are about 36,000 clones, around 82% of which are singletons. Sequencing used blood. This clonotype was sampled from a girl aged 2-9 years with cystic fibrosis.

The CDR3 here is CAWRPTGLREQYF. The CDR3 DNA reads as TGTGCCTGGAGGCCGACAGGGTTACGGGAGCAGTACTTC. The chain recombines TRBV30 with TRBJ2-7; 7 bases map to TRBD1. The CDR3 contains 13 residues. Germline CDR1 GTSNPN, CDR2 SVGIG (reference sequence). Trimming cost V 3 bases and J 7 bases; bases outside gene matches: 9. Looking up the rest from reference TRBV30 and TRBJ2-7 gives the full variable domain: SQTIHQWPATLVQPVGSPLSLECTVEGTSNPNLYWYRQAAGRGLQLLFYSVGIGQISSEVPQNLSASRPQDRQFILSSKKLLLSDSGFYLCAWRPTGLREQYFGPGTRLTVT.